The T cell receptor beta chain under discussion was sequenced for a study of blood T cell repertoires in COVID-19. On the study more broadly: Spain, Italy and the United States supplied samples that represented acute and convalescent COVID-19. T cells, B-cell-depleted T cells, or PBMCs supplied cDNA or gDNA.

In its sample, this clone was seen once. Trimming cost V 2 bases and J 4 bases; bases outside gene matches: 5. The CDR3 spans 14 residues. The V gene's germline CDR1 is SGHRS and CDR2 YFSETQ. Source study methods: Reference gene primer amplification yielded estimated nucleated cell counts. Some clones are missing from TCRdb's copy, which holds only in-frame ones; the method was immunoSEQ multiplex PCR. That table gives V, J and clone size, and the DNA gave D and trimming. Altogether roughly 80,000 clones are present, 76% being singletons, with the ten largest covering about 15%. The V gene is TRBV5-1, the J gene TRBJ2-7; TRBD1 agrees at 8 bases. The TCR originated in a man in his 70s with active or convalescent COVID-19. What was sequenced was peripheral blood. As DNA, the CDR3 is TGCGCCAGCAGCTTAAACAGGGGGGATTACGAGCAGTACTTC. This translates into CASSLNRGDYEQYF.